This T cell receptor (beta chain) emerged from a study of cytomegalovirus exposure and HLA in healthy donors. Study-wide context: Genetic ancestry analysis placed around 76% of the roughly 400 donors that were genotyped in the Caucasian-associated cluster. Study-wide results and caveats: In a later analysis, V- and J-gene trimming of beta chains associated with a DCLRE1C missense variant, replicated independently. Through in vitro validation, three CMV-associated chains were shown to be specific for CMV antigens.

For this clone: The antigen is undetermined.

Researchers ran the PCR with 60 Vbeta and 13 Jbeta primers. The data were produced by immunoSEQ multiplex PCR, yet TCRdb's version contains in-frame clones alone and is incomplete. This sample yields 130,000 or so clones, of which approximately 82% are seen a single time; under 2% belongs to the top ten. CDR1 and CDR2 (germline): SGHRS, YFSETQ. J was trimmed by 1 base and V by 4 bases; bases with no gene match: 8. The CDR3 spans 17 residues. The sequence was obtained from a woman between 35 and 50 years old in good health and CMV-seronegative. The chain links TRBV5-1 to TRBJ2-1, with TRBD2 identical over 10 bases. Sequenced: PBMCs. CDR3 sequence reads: CASSGSGRGGSYNEQFF. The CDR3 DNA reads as TGCGCCAGCAGCGGAAGCGGGAGGGGGGGTTCCTACAATGAGCAGTTCTTC.